The 23 T cell receptor beta chains below all came from one sample that was sequenced in a study of Ad26.COV2.S vaccination and SARS-CoV-2 variants. Described treatment: some 20 received Ad26.COV2.S at low or high dose, single or two shots; about 5 received placebo; per-sample allocation not given. Sampling happened 63 days after the first vaccine or placebo injection. Only in-frame clones appear in the TCRdb table, and some are missing; sequencing was by immunoSEQ multiplex PCR. The top ten hold less than 15% of the sample, which has under 550,000 clones, roughly 90% seen once. Sequences were derived from peripheral blood, sampled in a trial of Ad26.COV2.S vaccine versus placebo. Receptor source: a person between 18 and 65 years old who received the Ad26.COV2.S COVID-19 vaccine or a placebo.

This clone was recorded a few times. This chain connects TRBV4-1 to TRBJ1-2; D not certain. Trimming cost V 4 bases and J 6 bases, with 18 bases left between them. This CDR3 is built from 15 residues. Germline loops: CDR1 MGHRA, CDR2 YSYEKL. The CDR3 DNA follows: TGCGCCAGCAGCCCCTCGAGCGGGGATTGGAATGGCTACACCTTC. Translating gives CASSPSSGDWNGYTF.

The chain couples TRBV3-1 (or the pseudogene TRBV3-2) to TRBJ1-1; D remains ambiguous. The V end was cut by 1 base, the J end by 6 bases, with 15 bases between. There are 15 residues in the CDR3. From germline, CDR1 is LGHDT and CDR2 YNNKEL (reference sequence). For the CDR3, the DNA is TGTGCCAGCAGCCAAGTCCCGGGGAAAGTTCCTGAAGCTTTCTTT. This sequence encodes CASSQVPGKVPEAFF.

The genes are TRBV29-1 and TRBJ2-5; D is possibly TRBD1 (5 bases). CDR1 is SQVTM, CDR2 ANQGSEA, per germline. V was clipped by 6 bases and J by 4 bases, with 9 bases between them. The CDR3 loop spans 11 amino acids. The CDR3 is CSVRVAETQYF. As DNA, the CDR3 is TGCAGCGTCAGGGTTGCAGAGACCCAGTACTTC.

The chain links TRBV7-8 to TRBJ2-7; 11 bases are a match to TRBD2. The V segment lost 6 bases and the J segment 6 bases; nucleotides outside the gene matches: 4. CDR1 and CDR2 from the germline V gene are SGHVS and FQNEAQ. The CDR3 is made up of 13 amino acids. Here the CDR3 reads CASRTSGISEQYF. The CDR3 DNA reads as TGTGCCAGCAGGACTAGCGGGATAAGCGAGCAGTACTTC. The full variable domain, with the rest looked up from reference TRBV7-8 and TRBJ2-7, is GAGVSQSPRYKVAKRGQDVALRCDPISGHVSLFWYQQALGQGPEFLTYFQNEAQLDKSGLPSDRFFAERPEGSVSTLKIQRTQQEDSAVYLCASRTSGISEQYFGPGTRLTVT.

The chain recombines TRBV6-1 with TRBJ2-7; TRBD1 aligns across 9 bases. The CDR3 is 16 residues long. Germline V gene sequence: CDR1 MNHNS, CDR2 SASEGT. V lost 2 bases and J lost 4; bases outside the gene matches: 9. In nucleotides, the CDR3 is TGTGCCAGCAGTGAACGGGACAGGGCCGTCTCTTACGAGCAGTACTTC. This encodes CASSERDRAVSYEQYF.

The V gene is TRBV19, the J gene TRBJ1-4; 7 positions match TRBD1. The ends lost 6 bases at V and 5 bases at J; junction bases unmatched: 6. The germline V gene has CDR1 LNHDA and CDR2 SQIVND (reference sequence). The CDR3 contains 14 residues. CDR3 sequence reads: CASRLQGINEKLFF. In nucleotides, the CDR3 is TGTGCCAGTAGGTTACAGGGGATAAATGAAAAACTGTTTTTT.

This rearrangement joins TRBV15 to TRBJ2-1, with TRBD2 matching 14 bases. CDR1 and CDR2 (germline): LNHNV, YYDKDF (reference sequence). The CDR3 is 19 amino acids. J was trimmed by 7 bases and V by 3 bases; bases with no gene match: 14. The CDR3 is CATSRSPTGTSGSSNEQFF. The CDR3 DNA follows: TGTGCCACCAGCAGGTCCCCCACCGGGACTAGCGGGAGCTCAAATGAGCAGTTCTTC. Drawing the rest from reference TRBV15 and TRBJ2-1, the complete variable domain is DAMVIQNPRYQVTQFGKPVTLSCSQTLNHNVMYWYQQKSSQAPKLLFHYYDKDFNNEADTPDNFQSRRPNTSFCFLDIRSPGLGDTAMYLCATSRSPTGTSGSSNEQFFGPGTRLTVL.

For the CDR3, the DNA is TGTGCCAGCGCTCTGAGGGGGAGCACAGATACGCAGTATTTT. This gives the protein CASALRGSTDTQYF. V usage is TRBV7-2 and J usage is TRBJ2-3; tentatively, D is TRBD1 (6 bases). Trimming cost V 8 bases and J 0 bases, with 12 bases left between them. This CDR3 has 14 residues. Germline V gene sequence: CDR1 SGHTA, CDR2 FQGNSA.

The V gene is TRBV18, the J gene TRBJ2-3, with 10 nucleotides matching TRBD2. The junction had 7 bases not matched to a gene; V was cut back by 3 bases and J by 4 bases. Per the germline V gene, CDR1 is KGHSH and CDR2 is LQKENI. This CDR3 contains 16 residues. This chain's CDR3 is CASSPLSGRAADTQYF. CDR3 bases: TGTGCCAGCTCACCTCTCAGCGGGAGGGCGGCAGATACGCAGTATTTT.

Only one count was recorded for this clone. This rearrangement joins TRBV19 to TRBJ2-7; D ambiguous. Deletions cut 5 bases from V and 2 bases from J, with 10 bases between. The CDR3 is 13 residues long. The germline CDR1 and CDR2 sequences are LNHDA and SQIVND (reference sequence). The CDR3 nucleotides read TGTGCCAGTAGTTTATCACAGCCCTACGAGCAGTACTTC. Translated, it gives CASSLSQPYEQYF.

The chain links TRBV9 to TRBJ2-1, with 7 nucleotides matching TRBD2. Germline V gene sequence: CDR1 SGDLS, CDR2 YYNGEE. There are 16 residues in the CDR3. V was clipped by 0 bases and J by 9 bases; unmatched bases: 12. CDR3 nucleotides: TGTGCCAGCAGCGTAGGCGGGGACTACATCTTCGGTGAGCAGTTCTTC. Amino acids: CASSVGGDYIFGEQFF.

The chain combines TRBV19 with TRBJ2-1, with 11 nucleotides matching TRBD2. Germline V gives CDR1 LNHDA, CDR2 SQIVND (reference sequence). The CDR3 spans 16 residues. V lost 5 bases, J lost 0 bases, and 3 bases stayed unmatched. The CDR3 here is CASSFTSGSSYNEQFF. The CDR3 DNA sequence: TGTGCCAGTAGTTTTACTAGCGGGAGCTCCTACAATGAGCAGTTCTTC.

The CDR3 protein is CASSLEGGEVTDTQYF. The CDR3 nucleotides are TGTGCCAGCAGCTTAGAGGGCGGGGAAGTCACAGATACGCAGTATTTT. This chain uses TRBV7-9 with TRBJ2-3; TRBD2 is a possible D gene (6 bases). Trimming removed 1 base at V and 2 bases at J, with 13 bases between. The CDR3 has 16 amino acids. The germline CDR1 and CDR2 sequences are SEHNR and FQNEAQ (reference sequence).

This clone has just one count. The rearrangement joins TRBV12-3 or TRBV12-4 to TRBJ1-1, with 9 bases fitting TRBD1. V gave up 5 bases and J gave up 8 bases; unmatched junction bases: 3. The CDR3 extends over 12 amino acids. CDR3 protein: CASSPGTGEAFF. The CDR3 DNA sequence: TGTGCCAGCAGTCCCGGGACAGGGGAAGCTTTCTTT.

The count of this clone is one. V usage is TRBV7-2 and J usage is TRBJ1-1, with unresolved D. Trimming removed 5 bases from V and 6 bases from J, with 7 bases in between. The CDR3 runs 11 residues. CDR1 and CDR2 (germline): SGHTA, FQGNSA. CDR3: CASSHTPEAFF. CDR3 DNA: TGTGCCAGCAGCCATACCCCTGAAGCTTTCTTT.

J is TRBJ2-7 and V is TRBV28; perhaps TRBD2 as D (5 bases). V was clipped by 4 bases and J by 2 bases, with 9 bases between them. Germline V gene sequence: CDR1 MDHEN, CDR2 SYDVKM. This CDR3 comprises 13 residues. The CDR3 bases are TGTGCCAGCAGTTGGTCCGGGACCTACGAGCAGTACTTC. This encodes CASSWSGTYEQYF.

This clone occurred a few times. This rearrangement joins TRBV30 to TRBJ2-7; TRBD1 aligns across 8 bases. The V gene end was trimmed by 0 bases and the J gene end by 0 bases; junction bases not matched to a gene: 7. In germline, CDR1 is GTSNPN, CDR2 SVGIG (reference sequence). There are 16 residues in the CDR3. Here the CDR3 reads CAWSVHRGEGSYEQYF. In nucleotides, the CDR3 is TGTGCCTGGAGTGTACACAGGGGGGAAGGCTCCTACGAGCAGTACTTC.

The chain has TRBV24-1 and TRBJ1-1; TRBD1 matches at 8 bases. Per the germline V gene, CDR1 is KGHDR and CDR2 is SFDVKD. J was trimmed by 4 bases and V by 0 bases; bases with no gene match: 3. This CDR3 spans 15 amino acids. The CDR3 region is CATSDLGQGATEAFF. For the CDR3, the DNA is TGTGCCACCAGTGATTTGGGCCAGGGGGCCACTGAAGCTTTCTTT.

The chain has TRBV27 and TRBJ1-5; D is undetermined. Trimming pared 5 bases from V and 0 bases from J, leaving 11 bases between. Germline-derived CDR1 and CDR2 are MNHEY and SMNVEV (reference sequence). There are 15 residues in the CDR3. CDR3 DNA: TGTGCCAGCAGTGTGGACGGAAGTAGCAATCAGCCCCAGCATTTT. Translation: CASSVDGSSNQPQHF.

The chain carries TRBV24-1 and TRBJ1-2, with D uncertain. The V end lost 4 bases, the J end lost 8 bases, and 13 bases lay between the germline ends. This CDR3 has 13 residues. CDR1 and CDR2 (germline): KGHDR, SFDVKD. The CDR3 reads CATSEQQMMGYTF. CDR3 nucleotides: TGTGCCACCAGTGAACAACAGATGATGGGCTACACCTTC.

CDR3 loop: CASSDSGSTYEQYF. DNA of the CDR3: TGTGCCAGCAGCGATAGCGGGAGTACCTACGAGCAGTACTTC. The V call is TRBV9, the J call TRBJ2-7, with 9 bases identical to TRBD2. Germline-derived CDR1 and CDR2 are SGDLS and YYNGEE. The CDR3 spans 14 residues. The J segment lost 2 bases and the V segment lost 3 bases, leaving 3 bases of the junction unmatched.

The chain links TRBV5-1 to TRBJ2-3, with TRBD2 identical over 8 bases. With V trimmed by 4 bases and J by 6 bases, 10 bases remained unmatched. CDR3 length equals 15 residues. CDR1 and CDR2 from the germline V gene are SGHRS and YFSETQ. The DNA of the CDR3 is TGCGCCAGCAGCCCTGGGACTAGTACTACGGATACGCAGTATTTT. Encoded protein: CASSPGTSTTDTQYF.

The chain combines TRBV12-3 or TRBV12-4 with TRBJ2-7, with 9 bases fitting TRBD1. The CDR3 has 13 residues. The J segment lost 4 bases and the V segment lost 3 bases, leaving 1 base of the junction unmatched. For the CDR3, the DNA is TGTGCCAGCAGTTTGGGACAGGGTTACGAGCAGTACTTC. Amino acids: CASSLGQGYEQYF.